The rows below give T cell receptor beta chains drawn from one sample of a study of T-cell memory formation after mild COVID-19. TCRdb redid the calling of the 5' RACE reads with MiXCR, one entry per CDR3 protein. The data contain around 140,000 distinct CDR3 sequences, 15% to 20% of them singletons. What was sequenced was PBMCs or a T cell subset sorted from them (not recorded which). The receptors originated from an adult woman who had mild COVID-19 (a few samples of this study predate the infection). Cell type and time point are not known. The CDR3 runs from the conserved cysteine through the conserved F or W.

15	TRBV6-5	CASRRDPVSNQPQHF
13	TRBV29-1	CSVEDRGRNEQFF
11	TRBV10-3	CAISESETQYF
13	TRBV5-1	CASSSLVTDTQYF
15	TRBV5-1	CASSMTVPRGEKLFF
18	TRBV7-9	CASSARILAGGRYNEQFF
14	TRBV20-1	CSASRGANTGELFF
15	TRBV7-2	CASSFQRGVTDTQYF
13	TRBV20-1	CSASRGVTYEQYF
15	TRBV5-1	CASSLRGQGYHEQFF
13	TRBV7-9	CASSTGGPYEQYF
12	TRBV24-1	CATSEKRQAQFF
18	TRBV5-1	CASSLPGLAGSSTDTQYF
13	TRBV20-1	CSARDSGDTEAFF
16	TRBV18	CASSPSPMSSYNEQFF
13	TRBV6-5	CASSYSAGRGYTF
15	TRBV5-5	CASSAGQGISYEQYF
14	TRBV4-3	CASSQAPGDYEQYF
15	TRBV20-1	CSARSGVWDTGELFF
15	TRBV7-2	CASSLQTSGGYEQYF
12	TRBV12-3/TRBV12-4	CASSSHTDTQYF
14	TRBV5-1	CASSLRTSGETQYF
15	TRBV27	CASSSGDFSNQPQHF
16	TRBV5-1	CASSLIRVGLFTEAFF
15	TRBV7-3	CASSLSGQGWETQYF
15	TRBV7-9	CASSFGTSGYNEQFF
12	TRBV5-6	CASGHFQETQYF
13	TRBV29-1	CSVERGLAREQFF
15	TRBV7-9	CASSTGQGGSRELFF
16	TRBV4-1	CASSQLDILSYNEQFF
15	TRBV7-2	CASSPPRREFYEQYF
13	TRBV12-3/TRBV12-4	CASRSTGANVLTF
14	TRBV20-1	CSARDRGMTDTQYF
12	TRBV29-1	CSVEAFTLGQFF
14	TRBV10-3	CAISETGGNTEAFF
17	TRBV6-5	CASSYSGGLAAPDTQYF
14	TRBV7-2	CASSVLAGDYEQYF
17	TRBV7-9	CASRNGLAGASSYEQYF
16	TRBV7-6	CASSPKWGSSYNEQFF
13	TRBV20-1	CSARGVDTDTQYF
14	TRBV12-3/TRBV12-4	CASSKTSSYNEQFF
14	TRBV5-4	CASRRDRGNYGYTF
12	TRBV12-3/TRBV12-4	CASSTRDYEQYF
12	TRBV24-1	CATSTSTGELFF
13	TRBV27	CASSLLISYEQYF
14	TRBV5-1	CASSREVGRYEQYF
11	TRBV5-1	CASSGGNTQYF
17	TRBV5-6	CASSSYIRDRGPYEQYF